This TCR beta chain comes out of a study of blood T cell repertoires in COVID-19. Study at large: The study drew acute and convalescent COVID-19 samples from the United States, Italy and Spain. The cDNA or gDNA used as material had been derived from T cells, B-cell-depleted T cells, or PBMCs.

Profiled with immunoSEQ multiplex PCR; TCRdb holds only in-frame clones, not every one. The sample has approximately 280,000 clones; around nine tenths are singletons. Germline CDR1 MDHEN, CDR2 SYDVKM. Trimming stripped 6 bases from V and 0 bases from J, with 15 bases between. The CDR3 totals 16 residues. Clinical histories supplied by participants themselves formed the basis of cohort assignment. The chain has TRBV28 and TRBJ2-4, with a tentative D call TRBD2 (5 bases). Specimen: PBMCs or T cells enriched from blood (not recorded which). The sequence came from a woman aged 40 to 55 who had recovered from COVID-19. In DNA, the CDR3 is TGTGCCAGCAGCCGGGGTATGGGAGTAGCCAAAAACATTCAGTACTTC. This translates into CASSRGMGVAKNIQYF. Supplemented by reference TRBV28 and TRBJ2-4, the full variable domain reads DVKVTQSSRYLVKRTGEKVFLECVQDMDHENMFWYRQDPGLGLRLIYFSYDVKMKEKGDIPEGYSVSREKKERFSLILESASTNQTSMYLCASSRGMGVAKNIQYFGAGTRLSVL.